Presented here are 12 T cell receptor beta chains from one specimen sequenced in a study of neurological immune-mediated disorders. TCRdb used MiXCR to reprocess the 5' RACE reads, holding one entry per CDR3 protein. This table has around 70,000 distinct CDR3 sequences, around 5.2% appearing once. Material for sequencing was PBMCs. All receptors derive from a woman between 25 and 40 years old with multiple sclerosis.

A few counts support this clonotype. The V call is TRBV28, the J call TRBJ1-5, with TRBD1 matching 9 bases. This CDR3 is 15 amino acids long. The germline gives CDR1 MDHEN, CDR2 SYDVKM. V trimming: 5 bases; J trimming: 4 bases; junction bases outside the gene matches: 6. The CDR3: CASSMGQGLNQPQHF. The CDR3 coding sequence is TGTGCCAGCAGTATGGGACAGGGATTAAATCAGCCCCAGCATTTT.

This clonotype was recorded many times. The chain links TRBV15 to TRBJ2-3, with D hard to call. CDR3 length: 15 residues. Germline values: CDR1 LNHNV, CDR2 YYDKDF (reference sequence). The V and J ends lost 1 base and 8 bases respectively, with 16 bases between them. CDR3 sequence reads: CATSRVSDRGRTQYF. As DNA, the CDR3 is TGTGCCACCAGCAGAGTATCGGATCGAGGACGTACGCAGTATTTT.

This clonotype was observed a handful of times. Mismatch with germline at one junction end may stem from a read error. This chain uses TRBV3-1 with TRBJ1-5; possible D gene TRBD1, 5 bases. Germline V lookup: CDR1 LGHDT, CDR2 YNNKEL (reference sequence). This CDR3 contains 15 residues. CDR3 in DNA: TGTGCCAGCAGCCAAGGGGGGTTGAGCAATCAGCCCCAGAATTTT. This gives the protein CASSQGGLSNQPQNF. Full variable domain (missing parts from reference TRBV3-1 and TRBJ1-5): DTAVSQTPKYLVTQMGNDKSIKCEQNLGHDTMYWYKQDSKKFLKIMFSYNNKELIINETVPNRFSPKSPDKAHLNLHINSLELGDSAVYFCASSQGGLSNQPQNFGDGTRLSIL.

There are many counts of this clonotype. The chain combines TRBV20-1 with TRBJ2-1, with D perhaps matching TRBD2 (6 bases). Germline assignment: CDR1 DFQATT and CDR2 SNEGSKA (reference sequence). Trimming took off 5 bases at V and 9 bases at J, with 14 bases between the two ends. The CDR3 length is 12 residues. CDR3 sequence (DNA): TGCAGTGCTCAACCTAGCGTAGCTGAGCAGTTCTTC. As protein: CSAQPSVAEQFF.

As regards this clonotype: Being one base from a much bigger clone, this may be a read error. CDR3 sequence (DNA): TGTGCTACAGTGGGGGCCTACCCGGGACAGGGGGGCACACCCCTCAACTTT. Protein: CATVGAYPGQGGTPLNF. The chain uses TRBV6-6 and TRBJ1-6; TRBD1 aligns across 11 bases. Germline values: CDR1 MNHNY, CDR2 SVGAGI (reference sequence). This CDR3 comprises 17 residues.

There are a few counts of this clonotype. Relative to the germline gene, one junction end is altered; a read error may explain this. The chain combines TRBV12-3 or TRBV12-4 with TRBJ1-5; the D is unclear. The CDR3 is made up of 11 amino acids. In DNA form, the CDR3 reads TGTGCCAGCACCCTAGATGGGTCCCAGAATTTT. It encodes CASTLDGSQNF.

This clonotype came up many times. This chain links TRBV7-2 with TRBJ2-7; 8 bases match TRBD1. CDR1 is SGHTA and CDR2 is FQGNSA in the germline V gene. The CDR3 length is 14 residues. V was pared by 4 bases and J by 1 base, with 3 bases of the junction left unmatched. The CDR3, as DNA: TGTGCCAGCAGCTCTAGGGACAGGTCCTACGAGCAGTACTTC. Protein: CASSSRDRSYEQYF.

In this sample, this clonotype is medium-sized. The CDR3 bases are TGCAGTGCTGGAAAGACTAGCGGGGGATCCGAGCAGTTCTTC. The encoded protein is CSAGKTSGGSEQFF. The chain carries TRBV20-1 and TRBJ2-1, with 12 bases fitting TRBD2. The CDR3 consists of 14 residues. The V gene's germline CDR1 is DFQATT and CDR2 SNEGSKA (reference sequence). V shed 5 bases and J 10 bases; nucleotides not matched to a gene: 9.

The CDR3: CAISSGVYNEQFF. DNA for the CDR3: TGTGCCATCAGTAGCGGGGTTTACAATGAGCAGTTCTTC. The V gene is TRBV10-3, the J gene TRBJ2-1; 7 nucleotides line up with TRBD2. Germline V gene lookup returns CDR1 ENHRY and CDR2 SYGVKD. The V segment lost 5 bases and the J segment 4 bases; nucleotides outside the gene matches: 2. This CDR3 is 13 amino acids long.

This clonotype was seen repeatedly, ten times or more. The CDR3 DNA reads as TGCAGTGCTGTAGCGAGCAAGTCGGAGACCCAGTACTTC. As protein: CSAVASKSETQYF. V is TRBV20-1 and J is TRBJ2-5; TRBD2 might be the D (5 bases). The CDR3 covers 13 residues. V was clipped by 5 bases and J by 5 bases, with 15 bases between them. In germline, CDR1 is DFQATT, CDR2 SNEGSKA (reference sequence).

This clonotype came up many times. This chain connects TRBV5-6 to TRBJ1-6; D ambiguous. The V end lost 2 bases, the J end lost 7 bases, and 10 bases lay between the germline ends. The CDR3 runs 14 residues. Looked up from germline, CDR1 is SGHDT and CDR2 is YYEEEE. The CDR3 reads CASSFRQLNSPLHF. CDR3 nucleotides: TGTGCCAGCAGCTTCCGGCAGCTAAATTCACCCCTCCACTTT.

This clonotype has a handful of counts. A junction end diverges from the germline sequence, so it may reflect a read error. The chain recombines TRBV4-1 with TRBJ1-6; weak D call: TRBD1 (6 bases). This CDR3 is 14 amino acids long. Per germline, CDR1 MGHRA and CDR2 YSYEKL. CDR3 nucleotide sequence: TGCGCCAGCAGCCCCACAGGGAGTGATTCACCCCTCAACTTT. Translating gives CASSPTGSDSPLNF.